This T cell receptor beta chain comes out of a study of CD8 T cells in ankylosing spondylitis. Preparation of TCR beta libraries was done by quantitative 5'-RACE with molecular barcodes. Each CDR3 protein gets one entry after TCRdb re-called the 5' RACE reads with MiXCR. The profile shows fewer than 250,000 distinct CDR3 sequences, about 30% of them singletons. The CDR3 runs to 14 residues. Germline assignment: CDR1 SQVTM and CDR2 ANQGSEA. With 6 bases removed from V and 2 bases from J, the gap between germline ends came to 16 bases. Findings and caveats of the study: Reportedly, matched ankylosing spondylitis synovial fluid was significantly enriched for disease-linked clones. Those disease-linked clones were CD8+; they were also relatively rare in peripheral blood. Typical of ankylosing spondylitis blood, it appeared, was a TCR beta motif of roughly eight highly homologous variants.

This clonotype appeared many times. Antigen: not known. The sequencing input was blood, either unsorted or a sorted T cell fraction (not recorded which). The V and J genes are TRBV29-1 and TRBJ1-2; D perhaps matches TRBD1 (6 bases). This clonotype was obtained from a male donor with ankylosing spondylitis or in good health (not recorded which). This CDR3 reads CSVPRTATNYGYTF. The CDR3 DNA is TGCAGCGTCCCGCGGACAGCGACCAACTATGGCTACACCTTC.